This T cell receptor beta chain was captured in a study of OX40 agonist ivuxolimab in advanced cancers. Study background: Every 2 weeks, ivuxolimab was infused into the patients intravenously at between 0.01 and 10 mg/kg.

This clone was found once. The target antigen is unknown. Germline CDR1 LNHDA, CDR2 SQIVND (reference sequence). This CDR3 has 13 amino acids. With 8 bases clipped from V and 2 bases from J, the junction kept 4 bases outside the gene matches. Profiling relied on immunoSEQ multiplex PCR, and the TCRdb table lists in-frame clones only, not all of them. This table holds around 60,000 clones, around 90% found once. On cycle 4 day 1 and cycle 7 day 1, as well as at baseline, blood was sampled. General study points: In CD8+ T cells, expanded clones were on average more numerous than in CD4+. The authors did not determine the antigen specificity of the expanded peripheral T cells.

The sequencing here drew on CD4+ or CD8+ T cells sorted from blood, taken in a trial of the OX40 agonist ivuxolimab. The receptor was isolated from an adult with an advanced solid tumor such as melanoma, head and neck, liver or kidney cancer. V is TRBV19 and J is TRBJ2-7; 9 bases agree with TRBD1. Here the CDR3 reads CASAGTGTYEQYF. For the CDR3, the DNA is TGTGCCAGTGCGGGGACAGGGACCTACGAGCAGTACTTC.